Listed below are T cell receptor beta chains from one sample, sequenced in a study of blood T cell repertoires in COVID-19. Data came from immunoSEQ multiplex PCR; TCRdb stores just in-frame clones and leaves some out. The table lists approximately 200,000 clones, around nine tenths of them singletons. The source material was peripheral blood. These receptors were obtained from a man in his 60s who had recovered from COVID-19. Both conserved end residues are part of each CDR3. Fields, in order: D gene, V gene, J gene, clone size, CDR3 DNA, CDR3 protein. D genes are given only for firm matches. The size of a clone is reported for some rows only, either as once, few or many, or as a class for expanded clones.

>TRBD2|TRBV7-8|TRBJ2-7|NA
TGTGCCAGCAGCTCCGGACTAGCGGGGGGGATAGCTAATTACGAGCAGTACTTC
CASSSGLAGGIANYEQYF
>TRBD2|TRBV6-2/TRBV6-3|TRBJ2-7|NA
TGTGCCAGCAGTGGACTAGCGAGAGAGCAGTACTTC
CASSGLAREQYF
>NA|TRBV21-1|TRBJ2-1|NA
TGTGCCAGCAGTCAAGTGGACAGGGGGCCGGACAATGAGCAGTTCTTC
CASSQVDRGPDNEQFF
>TRBD1|TRBV6-2/TRBV6-3|TRBJ1-1|NA
TGTGCCAGCAGTTACGAAGGGGGCCCGAACACTGAAGCTTTCTTT
CASSYEGGPNTEAFF
>TRBD2|TRBV5-1|TRBJ2-7|NA
TGCGCCAGCAGCTTGCCCGGGGGAGCGGGATTAATGGGGGAGCAGTACTTC
CASSLPGGAGLMGEQYF
>NA|TRBV12-2|TRBJ2-7|NA
TGTGCAAGTCGCGCGGGACAGATCCCTGCCAACTACGAGCAGTACTTC
CASRAGQIPANYEQYF
>TRBD1|TRBV7-2|TRBJ1-2|NA
TGTGCCAGCAGCCCCCAAGCGACAGGGGGCGATGGCTACACCTTC
CASSPQATGGDGYTF
>NA|TRBV5-5|TRBJ1-1|NA
TGTGCCAGCAGCTTGCTTGGGCAAACGAACACTGAAGCTTTCTTT
CASSLLGQTNTEAFF
>NA|TRBV7-8|TRBJ1-5|NA
TGTGCCAGCAGCTTACGGGAGTTTAGCAATCAGCCCCAGCATTTT
CASSLREFSNQPQHF
>NA|TRBV6-5|TRBJ1-6|few
TGTGCCAGCAGTTACTCGACAGTCTATAATTCACCCCTCCACTTT
CASSYSTVYNSPLHF
>TRBD2|TRBV7-2|TRBJ2-5|NA
TGTGCCAGCAGCCAGGGAGGTAGCGGGGGAGAGACCCAGTACTTC
CASSQGGSGGETQYF
>TRBD1|TRBV15|TRBJ1-5|few
TGTGCCACCAGCAGAGGAGACAGGGGTGATCAGCCCCAGCATTTT
CATSRGDRGDQPQHF
>TRBD2|TRBV28|TRBJ2-7|NA
TGTGCCAGCAGTACCATACTAGCGGGAGGGCCCAACGAGCAGTACTTC
CASSTILAGGPNEQYF
>TRBD1|TRBV2|TRBJ2-7|NA
TGTGCCAGCAGTGGACAGGGGCACTACGAGCAGTACTTC
CASSGQGHYEQYF
>TRBD2|TRBV14|TRBJ2-1|NA
TGTGCCAGCAGCCAATCCGGGACTAGCGGGGTTAATGAGCAGTTCTTC
CASSQSGTSGVNEQFF
>NA|TRBV9|TRBJ1-5|NA
TGTGCCAGCAGCGTAGGGGCAGTTAGCAATCAGCCCCAGCATTTT
CASSVGAVSNQPQHF
>NA|TRBV18|TRBJ2-3|NA
TGTGCCAGCTCACCTACGGGTTCTAGCACAGATACGCAGTATTTT
CASSPTGSSTDTQYF
>TRBD2|TRBV27|TRBJ2-7|few
TGTGCCAGCAGTTTGGGGGTGACTGGCGGGGGCTACGAGCAGTACTTC
CASSLGVTGGGYEQYF
>TRBD1|TRBV18|TRBJ1-5|NA
TGTGCCAGCTCCAAACAGGGGCTTCAGAGCAATCAGCCCCAGCATTTT
CASSKQGLQSNQPQHF
>NA|TRBV27|TRBJ1-5|NA
TGTGCCAGCAGTTTAGTCGGACAGTCCAGTCCCCAGCATTTT
CASSLVGQSSPQHF
>NA|TRBV2|TRBJ2-1|NA
TGTGCCAGCAGTGAAGAGGACAGCTCCTACAATGAGCAGTTCTTC
CASSEEDSSYNEQFF
>NA|TRBV30|TRBJ2-7|NA
TGTGCCTGGAGCAGAGGGGGTTCTTCCTACGAGCAGTACTTC
CAWSRGGSSYEQYF
>NA|TRBV28|TRBJ1-3|NA
TGTGCCAGCAGTTTAGTGAGGCAATCTGGAAACACCATATATTTT
CASSLVRQSGNTIYF
>TRBD1|TRBV30|TRBJ2-1|NA
TGTGCCTGGGAGGACAGGGTGAGAGATGAGCAGTTCTTC
CAWEDRVRDEQFF
>TRBD1|TRBV6-2/TRBV6-3|TRBJ2-7|NA
TGTGCCAGCAGTTACGAAGGACAGGGTACCGAGCAGTACTTC
CASSYEGQGTEQYF
>NA|TRBV5-1|TRBJ2-6|NA
TGCGCCAGCAGCAACGGGGGTTTCTCTGGGGCCAACGTCCTGACTTTC
CASSNGGFSGANVLTF
>NA|TRBV28|TRBJ2-5|NA
TGTGCCAGCAGCCCCGACAGACGGGAGACCCAGTACTTC
CASSPDRRETQYF
>NA|TRBV30|TRBJ1-2|NA
TGTGCCTGGAGTCCCCGGAAAGCGGGTTTTGGCTACACCTTC
CAWSPRKAGFGYTF
>NA|TRBV3-1/TRBV3-2|TRBJ1-2|NA
TGTGCCAGCAGCCCGCGCGGGGGGGACTATGGCTACACCTTC
CASSPRGGDYGYTF
>NA|TRBV6-1|TRBJ2-2|NA
TGTGCCAGCAGTGAAGCGCTAGGCAGGGGCCCCGGGGAGCTGTTTTTT
CASSEALGRGPGELFF
>NA|TRBV24-1|TRBJ2-7|NA
TGTGCCACCAGTGATTTGGCAGGGGCCTACGAGCAGTACTTC
CATSDLAGAYEQYF
>TRBD1|TRBV19|TRBJ1-2|NA
TGTGCCAGTAGTATAGGTTTGGGGACAGGGGGCCATGGCTACACCTTC
CASSIGLGTGGHGYTF
>TRBD2|TRBV19|TRBJ2-2|NA
TGTGCCAGCAGTTTGGAGCGGGGGTACACCGGGGAGCTGTTTTTT
CASSLERGYTGELFF
>TRBD1|TRBV5-1|TRBJ2-6|NA
TGCGCCAGCAGCTCTAAGGGACAGGACGACGTCCTGACTTTC
CASSSKGQDDVLTF
>TRBD1|TRBV18|TRBJ1-5|NA
TGTGCCAGCTCACCAAACAGGGGAAGGGAGGAGCCCCAGCATTTT
CASSPNRGREEPQHF
>NA|TRBV3-1/TRBV3-2|TRBJ1-5|NA
TGTGCCAGCAGCCAAGACGGCGGGGCGAATCAGCCCCAGCATTTT
CASSQDGGANQPQHF
>NA|TRBV29-1|TRBJ2-1|NA
TGCAGCGTTGTTTCACGTAGCTACAATGAGCAGTTCTTC
CSVVSRSYNEQFF
>NA|TRBV28|TRBJ2-2|once
TGTGCCAGCAGGACAGTCGCGAACACCGGGGAGCTGTTTTTT
CASRTVANTGELFF
>TRBD1|TRBV7-2|TRBJ1-6|NA
TGTGCCAGCAGCCCAGGACAGGGGAATTCACCCCTCCACTTT
CASSPGQGNSPLHF
>NA|TRBV24-1|TRBJ2-7|NA
TGTGCCACCAGTGATTCCAGCTCCTACGAGCAGTACTTC
CATSDSSSYEQYF
>TRBD2|TRBV7-9|TRBJ2-1|NA
TGTGCCAGCAGCCGCGGACTAGCGGGAGACAATGAGCAGTTCTTC
CASSRGLAGDNEQFF
>NA|TRBV21-1|TRBJ1-4|NA
TGTGCCAGCAGCAACTTCGGGTTTAGGGAAAAACTGTTTTTT
CASSNFGFREKLFF
>TRBD1|TRBV6-4|TRBJ1-2|NA
TGTGCCAGCAGTGACGGGACAGGGGGCTATGGCTACACCTTC
CASSDGTGGYGYTF
>TRBD2|TRBV7-9|TRBJ2-1|NA
TGTGCCAGCAACAAACTAGCGGGAGGCAATGAGCAGTTCTTC
CASNKLAGGNEQFF
>NA|TRBV5-5|TRBJ1-1|NA
TGTGCCAGCAGCTCAGGGGTGCGTGTTGTGGACACTGAAGCTTTCTTT
CASSSGVRVVDTEAFF
>NA|TRBV28|TRBJ1-5|NA
TGTGCCAGCAGCGCCTCGGGTCAGCCCCAGCATTTT
CASSASGQPQHF
>TRBD2|TRBV2|TRBJ2-1|NA
TGTGCCAGCAGTGCAGCGGGAGCTTACAATGAGCAGTTCTTC
CASSAAGAYNEQFF
>TRBD2|TRBV18|TRBJ2-2|NA
TGTGCCAGCTCCCCAAGACTAGCGGGAGAGGCCGGGGAGCTGTTTTTT
CASSPRLAGEAGELFF
>TRBD1|TRBV6-5|TRBJ1-2|NA
TGTGCCAGCAGGACAGGGAATTATGGCTACACCTTC
CASRTGNYGYTF
>TRBD1|TRBV2|TRBJ2-1|many
TGTGCCAGCAGTGGAGGGGGCCGGCAGTTCTTC
CASSGGGRQFF
>TRBD2|TRBV5-4|TRBJ2-2|NA
TGTGCCAGCAGCTTGGGACTAGCGGTGAACACCGGGGAGCTGTTTTTT
CASSLGLAVNTGELFF
>NA|TRBV10-3|TRBJ2-7|NA
TGTGCCATCAGTGAATTATACGAGCAGTACTTC
CAISELYEQYF
>NA|TRBV28|TRBJ2-3|NA
TGTGCCAGCAGGGCGTGGTCGACGGGGTCAGATACGCAGTATTTT
CASRAWSTGSDTQYF
>TRBD1|TRBV10-3|TRBJ2-1|NA
TGTGCCATCAGATCCGGGGACAGGGGCACTTACAATGAGCAGTTCTTC
CAIRSGDRGTYNEQFF